The clone carrying this TCR beta chain was recorded many times. Antigen unknown. The sample belongs to a study of molecular identifiers for immune sequencing clone quantification. Study results and caveats: Amid approximately 1 million naive cells, spiked Jurkat TCR RNA from one cell was reportedly still detectable.

The V gene's germline CDR1 is SGHKS and CDR2 YYEKEE (reference sequence). V gave up 5 bases and J gave up 7 bases; unmatched junction bases: 13. CDR3 length: 16 amino acids. CD8+CD4-CCR7+CD45RA+ sorting gave the naive CD8 T cells. As previously described, bulk TCR libraries were made using listed TCR primers. Each CDR3 protein gets one entry after TCRdb re-called the PCR reads with MiXCR. The profile covers around 460,000 distinct CDR3 sequences, with about a fifth appearing a single time and approximately 0.8% taken by the ten largest. Sequenced sample: naive CD8+ T cells from blood, with Jurkat cell RNA spiked in. The subset is: FACS-sorted CD8+CD4-CCR7+CD45RA+ naive T cells. This clonotype was sampled from a human donor in good health. Some libraries in this study had Jurkat cell RNA spiked in. The J gene is TRBJ1-1, the V gene TRBV5-5, with 11 bases aligning to TRBD1. DNA for the CDR3: TGTGCCAGCAGGCGCTCACCCGGGACAGGGGGTGGTGAAGCTTTCTTT. Residues: CASRRSPGTGGGEAFF.